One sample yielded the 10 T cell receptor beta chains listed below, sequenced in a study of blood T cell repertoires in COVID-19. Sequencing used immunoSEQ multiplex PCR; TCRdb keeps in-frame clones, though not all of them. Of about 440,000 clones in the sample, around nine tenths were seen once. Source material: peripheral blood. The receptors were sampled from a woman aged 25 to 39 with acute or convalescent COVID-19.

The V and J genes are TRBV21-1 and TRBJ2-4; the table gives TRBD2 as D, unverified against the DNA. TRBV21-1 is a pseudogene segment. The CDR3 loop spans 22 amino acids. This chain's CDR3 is CASSKEEFPSSGGILAKNIQYF. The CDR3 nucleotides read TGTGCCAGCAGCAAAGAGGAGTTTCCGTCTAGCGGGGGAATTCTAGCCAAAAACATTCAGTACTTC.

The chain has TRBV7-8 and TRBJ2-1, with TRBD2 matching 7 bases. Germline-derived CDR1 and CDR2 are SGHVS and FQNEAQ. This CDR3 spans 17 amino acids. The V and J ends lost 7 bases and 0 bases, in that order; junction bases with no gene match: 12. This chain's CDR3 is CASTSGVGGGSYNEQFF. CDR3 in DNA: TGTGCCAGCACGTCCGGGGTGGGCGGGGGCTCCTACAATGAGCAGTTCTTC.

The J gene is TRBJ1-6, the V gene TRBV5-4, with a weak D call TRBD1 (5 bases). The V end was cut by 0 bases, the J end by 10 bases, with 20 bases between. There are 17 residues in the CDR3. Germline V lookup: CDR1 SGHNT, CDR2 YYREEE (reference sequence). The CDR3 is CASSLGATAQIRSPLHF. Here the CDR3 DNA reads TGTGCCAGCAGCTTGGGAGCGACAGCCCAAATACGCTCACCCCTCCACTTT.

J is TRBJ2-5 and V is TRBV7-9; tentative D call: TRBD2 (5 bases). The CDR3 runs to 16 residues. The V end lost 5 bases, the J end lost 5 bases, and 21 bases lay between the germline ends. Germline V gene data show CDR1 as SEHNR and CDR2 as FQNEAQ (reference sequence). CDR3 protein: CASSLPPGEGGETQYF. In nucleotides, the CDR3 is TGTGCCAGCAGCCTTCCTCCTGGCGAGGGCGGGGAGACCCAGTACTTC. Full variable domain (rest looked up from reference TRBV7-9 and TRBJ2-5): DTGVSQNPRHKITKRGQNVTFRCDPISEHNRLYWYRQTLGQGPEFLTYFQNEAQLEKSRLLSDRFSAERPKGSFSTLEIQRTEQGDSAMYLCASSLPPGEGGETQYFGPGTRLLVL.

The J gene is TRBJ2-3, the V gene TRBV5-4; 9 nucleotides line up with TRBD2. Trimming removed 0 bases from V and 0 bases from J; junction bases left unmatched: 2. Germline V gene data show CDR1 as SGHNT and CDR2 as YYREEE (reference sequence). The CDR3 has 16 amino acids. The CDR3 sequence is CASSLDSGGSTDTQYF. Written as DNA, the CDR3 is TGTGCCAGCAGCTTGGATAGCGGGGGTAGCACAGATACGCAGTATTTT.

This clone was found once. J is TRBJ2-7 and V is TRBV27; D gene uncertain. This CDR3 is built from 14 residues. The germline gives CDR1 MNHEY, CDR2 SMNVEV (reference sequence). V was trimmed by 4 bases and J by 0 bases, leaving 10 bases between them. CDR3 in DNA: TGTGCCAGCAGTTCGACAACAAGCTCCTACGAGCAGTACTTC. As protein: CASSSTTSSYEQYF.

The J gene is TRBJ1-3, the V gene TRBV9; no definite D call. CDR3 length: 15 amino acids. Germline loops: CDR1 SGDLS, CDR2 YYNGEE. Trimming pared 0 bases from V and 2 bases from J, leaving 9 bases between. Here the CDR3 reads CASSVGAVPGNTIYF. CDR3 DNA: TGTGCCAGCAGCGTAGGGGCTGTCCCTGGAAACACCATATATTTT.

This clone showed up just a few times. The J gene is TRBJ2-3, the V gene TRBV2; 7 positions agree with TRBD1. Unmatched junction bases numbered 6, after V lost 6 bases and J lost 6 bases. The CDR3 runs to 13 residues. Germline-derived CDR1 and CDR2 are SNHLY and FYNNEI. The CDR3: CASSDRAADTQYF. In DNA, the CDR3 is TGTGCCAGCAGCGACAGGGCGGCGGATACGCAGTATTTT.

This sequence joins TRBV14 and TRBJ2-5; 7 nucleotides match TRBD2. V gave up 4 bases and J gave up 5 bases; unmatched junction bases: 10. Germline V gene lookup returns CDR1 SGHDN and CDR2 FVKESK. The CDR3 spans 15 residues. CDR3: CASSPRTARGETQYF. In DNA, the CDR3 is TGTGCCAGCAGCCCCCGGACGGCGCGGGGGGAGACCCAGTACTTC.

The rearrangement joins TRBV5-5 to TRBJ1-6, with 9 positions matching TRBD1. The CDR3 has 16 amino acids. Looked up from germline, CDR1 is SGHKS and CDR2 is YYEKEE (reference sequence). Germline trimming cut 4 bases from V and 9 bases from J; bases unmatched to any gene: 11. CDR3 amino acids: CASSTTPGQGVSPLHF. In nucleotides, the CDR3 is TGTGCCAGCAGCACTACGCCGGGACAGGGCGTTTCACCCCTCCACTTT.